A single sample is the source of the 5 T cell receptor beta chains below, sequenced in a study of beta chain features in type 1 diabetes. As every portion of the isolated RNA was reverse transcribed, the sequencing read expressed TCRB transcripts. The data were produced by immunoSEQ multiplex PCR, yet TCRdb's version contains in-frame clones alone and is incomplete. This table holds hundreds of thousands of clones, about 63% found once. The sequenced sample consisted of naive CD4+ T cells from blood. The origin of the receptors is a young man in good health.

The chain couples TRBV14 to TRBJ2-2, with D possibly being TRBD1 (7 bases). V dropped 0 bases and J dropped 5 bases, with 13 bases sitting between them. This CDR3 is 16 amino acids long. Germline values: CDR1 SGHDN, CDR2 FVKESK. The CDR3 region has the DNA TGTGCCAGCAGCCAAGATCCCGGGGGACAGACCGGGGAGCTGTTTTTT. The encoded protein is CASSQDPGGQTGELFF. Combining the CDR3 with reference TRBV14 and TRBJ2-2 gives the whole variable domain EAGVTQFPSHSVIEKGQTVTLRCDPISGHDNLYWYRRVMGKEIKFLLHFVKESKQDESGMPNNRFLAERTGGTYSTLKVQPAELEDSGVYFCASSQDPGGQTGELFFGEGSRLTVL.

V and J are TRBV29-1 and TRBJ1-2; D unresolved. The CDR3 totals 12 residues. V was cut by 6 bases and J by 4 bases, with 12 bases left in between. CDR1 SQVTM and CDR2 ANQGSEA come from the germline V gene. The CDR3 sequence is CSVESMVYGYTF. CDR3 sequence (DNA): TGCAGCGTCGAGTCGATGGTCTATGGCTACACCTTC. Together with reference TRBV29-1 and TRBJ1-2, the CDR3 gives the full variable domain: SAVISQKPSRDICQRGTSLTIQCQVDSQVTMMFWYRQQPGQSLTLIATANQGSEATYESGFVIDKFPISRPNLTFSTLTVSNMSPEDSSIYLCSVESMVYGYTFGSGTRLTVV.

The chain uses TRBV7-9 and TRBJ2-3, with D maybe TRBD2 (5 bases). Trimming took 3 bases from V and 9 from J, leaving 10 bases between them. The germline V gene has CDR1 SEHNR and CDR2 FQNEAQ (reference sequence). The CDR3 loop spans 12 amino acids. The CDR3 protein is CASSLSLVTQYF. Written as DNA, the CDR3 is TGTGCCAGCAGCTTGTCACTAGTCACGCAGTATTTT.

The CDR3 region is CASSFGTSVNTQYF. The DNA for the CDR3 is TGTGCCAGCAGCTTCGGGACTAGCGTTAATACGCAGTATTTT. This sequence joins TRBV7-8 and TRBJ2-3; TRBD2 matches 10 bases. V trimming: 3 bases; J trimming: 7 bases; junction bases outside the gene matches: 4. Germline V gives CDR1 SGHVS, CDR2 FQNEAQ. The CDR3 extends over 14 amino acids.

J is TRBJ2-7 and V is TRBV2; D call uncertain. Trimming left V 6 bases short and J 4 bases short, with 4 bases between. The germline CDR1 and CDR2 sequences are SNHLY and FYNNEI. The CDR3 is made up of 10 amino acids. The CDR3 DNA follows: TGTGCCAGCAGGCTATACGAGCAGTACTTC. Protein sequence: CASRLYEQYF.